The TCR beta chain under discussion was sequenced for a study of T cells in Graves' hyperthyroidism and ophthalmopathy. General study points: Blood held most thyroid clonotypes expanded above 0.001 frequency.

This clonotype was observed a few times. Its antigen is as yet unknown. It was uncontrolled infection, other autoimmune disease, pregnancy or lactation that excluded patients. Germline CDR1 is SNHLY and CDR2 is FYNNEI. The CDR3 is 15 amino acids. V lost 2 bases and J lost 3, with 10 bases in between. TCR beta CDR3 regions were amplified from RNA transcripts. The HTBI primer set served for first-round RT-PCR of the TCR CDR3. TCRdb independently ran MiXCR on the multiplex PCR reads; one entry per CDR3 protein. The data hold 640,000 or so distinct CDR3 sequences, with 12% to 15% observed a single time. The sample consisted of blood. The receptor was isolated from a woman in her late teens or twenties with Graves' ophthalmopathy. The chain uses TRBV2 and TRBJ2-2; D perhaps matches TRBD1 (6 bases). CDR3 amino acids: CASSEQGFDTGELFF. The DNA for the CDR3 is TGTGCCAGCAGTGAACAGGGGTTCGACACCGGGGAGCTGTTTTTT.